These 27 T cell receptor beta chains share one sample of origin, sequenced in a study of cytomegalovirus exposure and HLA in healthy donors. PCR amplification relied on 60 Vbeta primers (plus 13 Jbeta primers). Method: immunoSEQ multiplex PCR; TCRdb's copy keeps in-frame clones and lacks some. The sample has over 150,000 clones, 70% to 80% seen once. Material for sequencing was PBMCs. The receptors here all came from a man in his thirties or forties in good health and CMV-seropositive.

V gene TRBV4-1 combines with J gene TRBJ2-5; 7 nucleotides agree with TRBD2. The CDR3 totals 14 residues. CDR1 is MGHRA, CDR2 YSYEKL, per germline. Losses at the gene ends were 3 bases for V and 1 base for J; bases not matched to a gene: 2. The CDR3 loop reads CASSHPSGQETQYF. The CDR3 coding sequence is TGCGCCAGCAGCCATCCTAGCGGCCAAGAGACCCAGTACTTC.

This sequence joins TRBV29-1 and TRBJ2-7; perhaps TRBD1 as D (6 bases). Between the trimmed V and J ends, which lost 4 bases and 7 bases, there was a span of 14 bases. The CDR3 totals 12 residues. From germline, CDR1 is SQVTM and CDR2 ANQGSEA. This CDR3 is CSVAETGYEQYF. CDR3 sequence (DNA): TGCAGCGTTGCCGAGACAGGTTATGAGCAGTACTTC.

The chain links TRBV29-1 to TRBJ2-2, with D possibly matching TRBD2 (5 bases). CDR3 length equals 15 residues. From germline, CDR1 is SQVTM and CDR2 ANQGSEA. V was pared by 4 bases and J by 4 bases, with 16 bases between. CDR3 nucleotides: TGCAGCGTTGTTCCTGGGGAGAAAGCCACCGGGGAGCTGTTTTTT. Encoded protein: CSVVPGEKATGELFF.

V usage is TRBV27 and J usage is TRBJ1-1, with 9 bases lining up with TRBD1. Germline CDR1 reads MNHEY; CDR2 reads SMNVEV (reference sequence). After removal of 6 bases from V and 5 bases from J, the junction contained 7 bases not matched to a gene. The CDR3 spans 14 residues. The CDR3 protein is CASSLLGTGTEAFF. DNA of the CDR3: TGTGCCAGCAGCCTCTTGGGGACAGGGACTGAAGCTTTCTTT.

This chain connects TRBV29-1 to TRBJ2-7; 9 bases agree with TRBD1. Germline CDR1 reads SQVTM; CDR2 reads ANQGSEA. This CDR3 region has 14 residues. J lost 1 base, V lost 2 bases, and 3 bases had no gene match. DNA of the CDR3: TGCAGCGTTGAAATGGGACAGGGATCCTACGAGCAGTACTTC. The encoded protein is CSVEMGQGSYEQYF.

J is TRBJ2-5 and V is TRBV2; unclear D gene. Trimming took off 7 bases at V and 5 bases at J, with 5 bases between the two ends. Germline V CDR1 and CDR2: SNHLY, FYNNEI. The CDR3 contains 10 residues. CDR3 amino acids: CASMEETQYF. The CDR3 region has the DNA TGTGCCAGCATGGAGGAGACCCAGTACTTC.

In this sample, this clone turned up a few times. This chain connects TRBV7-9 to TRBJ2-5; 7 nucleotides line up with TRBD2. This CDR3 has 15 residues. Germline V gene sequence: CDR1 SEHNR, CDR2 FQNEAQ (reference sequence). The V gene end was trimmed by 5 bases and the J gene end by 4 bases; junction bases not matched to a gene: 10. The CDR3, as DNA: TGTGCCAGCAGCGTACCGGGACTAACAGCAGAGACCCAGTACTTC. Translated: CASSVPGLTAETQYF.

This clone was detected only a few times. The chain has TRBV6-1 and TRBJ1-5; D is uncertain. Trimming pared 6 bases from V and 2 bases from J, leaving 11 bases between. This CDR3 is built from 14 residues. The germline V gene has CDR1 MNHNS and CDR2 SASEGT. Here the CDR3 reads CASSWEQGNQPQHF. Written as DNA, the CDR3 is TGTGCCAGCAGCTGGGAGCAGGGCAATCAGCCCCAGCATTTT.

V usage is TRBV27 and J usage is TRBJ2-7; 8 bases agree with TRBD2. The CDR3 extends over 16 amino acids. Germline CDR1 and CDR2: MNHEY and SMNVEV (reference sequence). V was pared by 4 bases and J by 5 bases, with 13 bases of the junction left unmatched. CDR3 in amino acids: CASSSSASGSINEQYF. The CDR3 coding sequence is TGTGCCAGCAGTTCCAGCGCGAGCGGGAGTATCAACGAGCAGTACTTC.

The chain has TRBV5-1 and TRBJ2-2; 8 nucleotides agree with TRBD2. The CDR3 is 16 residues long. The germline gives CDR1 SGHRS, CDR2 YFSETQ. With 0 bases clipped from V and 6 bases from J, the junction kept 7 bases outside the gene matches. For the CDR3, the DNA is TGCGCCAGCAGCTTGGGGACTAGCCCTGATGCCGGGGAGCTGTTTTTT. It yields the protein CASSLGTSPDAGELFF. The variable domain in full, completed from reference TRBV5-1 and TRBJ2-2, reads KAGVTQTPRYLIKTRGQQVTLSCSPISGHRSVSWYQQTPGQGLQFLFEYFSETQRNKGNFPGRFSGRQFSNSRSEMNVSTLELGDSALYLCASSLGTSPDAGELFFGEGSRLTVL.

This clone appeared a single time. The CDR3 loop reads CASSLGPTNYGYTF. CDR3 bases: TGTGCCAGCAGTTTGGGCCCTACTAACTATGGCTACACCTTC. The chain couples TRBV27 to TRBJ1-2, with D unresolved. Between the trimmed V and J ends, which lost 3 bases and 0 bases, there was a span of 8 bases. The CDR3 has 14 residues. Germline V gene data show CDR1 as MNHEY and CDR2 as SMNVEV (reference sequence).

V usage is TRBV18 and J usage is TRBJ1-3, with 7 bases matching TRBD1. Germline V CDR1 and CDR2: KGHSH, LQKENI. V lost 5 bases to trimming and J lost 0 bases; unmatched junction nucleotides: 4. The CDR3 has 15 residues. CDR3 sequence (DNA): TGTGCCAGCTCAGAGGGACAGAGCTCTGGAAACACCATATATTTT. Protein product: CASSEGQSSGNTIYF.

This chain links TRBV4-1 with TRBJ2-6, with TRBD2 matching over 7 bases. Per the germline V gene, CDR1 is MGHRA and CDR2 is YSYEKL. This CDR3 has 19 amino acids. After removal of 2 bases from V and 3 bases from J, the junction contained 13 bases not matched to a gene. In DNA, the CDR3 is TGCGCCAGCAGCCAATACTGGGGGGAGGGCCGGTATGGGGCCAACGTCCTGACTTTC. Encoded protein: CASSQYWGEGRYGANVLTF.

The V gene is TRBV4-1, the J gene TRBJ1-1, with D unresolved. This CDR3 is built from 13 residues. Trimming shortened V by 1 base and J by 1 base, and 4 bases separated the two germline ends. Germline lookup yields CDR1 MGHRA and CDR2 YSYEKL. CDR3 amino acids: CASSQARNTEAFF. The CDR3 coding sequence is TGCGCCAGCAGCCAAGCTCGGAACACTGAAGCTTTCTTT.

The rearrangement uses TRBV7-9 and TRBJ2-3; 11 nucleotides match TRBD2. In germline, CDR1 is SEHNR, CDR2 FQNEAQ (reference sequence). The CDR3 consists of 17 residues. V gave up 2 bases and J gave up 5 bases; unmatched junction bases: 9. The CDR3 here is CASSLISGRARGDTQYF. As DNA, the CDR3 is TGTGCCAGCAGCTTAATTAGCGGGAGGGCCCGGGGAGATACGCAGTATTTT.

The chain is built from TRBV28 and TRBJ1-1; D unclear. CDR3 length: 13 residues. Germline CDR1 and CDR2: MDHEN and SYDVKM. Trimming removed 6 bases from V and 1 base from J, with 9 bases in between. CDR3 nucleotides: TGTGCCAGCAGCCGATTCGGGAACACTGAAGCTTTCTTT. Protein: CASSRFGNTEAFF.

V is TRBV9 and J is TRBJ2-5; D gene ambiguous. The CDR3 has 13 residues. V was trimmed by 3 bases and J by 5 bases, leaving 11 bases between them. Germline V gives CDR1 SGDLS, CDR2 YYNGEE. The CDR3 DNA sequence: TGTGCCAGCAGCGCCGACAATTCTGAGACCCAGTACTTC. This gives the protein CASSADNSETQYF.

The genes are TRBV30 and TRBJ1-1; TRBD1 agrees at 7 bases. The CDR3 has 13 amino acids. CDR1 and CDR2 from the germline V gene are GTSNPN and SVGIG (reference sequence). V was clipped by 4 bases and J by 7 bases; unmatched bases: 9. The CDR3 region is CAWNPGTAFEAFF. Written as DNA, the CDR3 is TGTGCCTGGAACCCCGGGACAGCCTTTGAAGCTTTCTTT.

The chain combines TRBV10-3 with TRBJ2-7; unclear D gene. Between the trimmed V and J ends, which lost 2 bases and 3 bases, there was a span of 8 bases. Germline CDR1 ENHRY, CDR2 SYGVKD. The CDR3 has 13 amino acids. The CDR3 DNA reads TGTGCCATCAGTGAGACGCAGTACTACGAGCAGTACTTC. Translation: CAISETQYYEQYF.

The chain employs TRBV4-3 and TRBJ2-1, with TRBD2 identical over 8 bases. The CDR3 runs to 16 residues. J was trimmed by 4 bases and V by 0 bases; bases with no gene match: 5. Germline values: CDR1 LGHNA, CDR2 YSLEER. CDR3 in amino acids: CASSQETSADYNEQFF. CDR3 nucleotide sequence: TGCGCCAGCAGCCAAGAGACTAGCGCGGATTACAATGAGCAGTTCTTC.

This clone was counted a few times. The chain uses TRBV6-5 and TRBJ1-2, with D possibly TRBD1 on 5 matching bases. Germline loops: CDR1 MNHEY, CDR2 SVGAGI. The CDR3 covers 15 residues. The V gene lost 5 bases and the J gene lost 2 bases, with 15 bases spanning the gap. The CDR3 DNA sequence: TGTGCCAGCAGTACCGATTTCAGGGCGAACTATGGCTACACCTTC. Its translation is CASSTDFRANYGYTF.

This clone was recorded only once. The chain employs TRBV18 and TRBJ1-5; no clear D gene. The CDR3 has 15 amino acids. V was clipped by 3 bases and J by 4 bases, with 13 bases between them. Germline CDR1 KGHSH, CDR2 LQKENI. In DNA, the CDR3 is TGTGCCAGCTCACCGTCTCAAGCGAATAATCAGCCCCAGCATTTT. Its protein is CASSPSQANNQPQHF.

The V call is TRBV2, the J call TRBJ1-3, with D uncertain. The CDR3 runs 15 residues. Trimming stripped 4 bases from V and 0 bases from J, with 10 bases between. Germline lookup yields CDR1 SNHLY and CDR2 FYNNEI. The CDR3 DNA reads TGTGCCAGCAGTGTAGAGCCAAGCTCTGGAAACACCATATATTTT. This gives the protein CASSVEPSSGNTIYF.

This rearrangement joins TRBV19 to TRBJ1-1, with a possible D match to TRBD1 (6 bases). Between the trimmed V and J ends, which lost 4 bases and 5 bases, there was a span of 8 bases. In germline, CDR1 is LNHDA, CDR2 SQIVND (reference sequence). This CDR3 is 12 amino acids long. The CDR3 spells CASSTTGTEAFF. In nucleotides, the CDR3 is TGTGCCAGTAGTACCACAGGGACTGAAGCTTTCTTT.

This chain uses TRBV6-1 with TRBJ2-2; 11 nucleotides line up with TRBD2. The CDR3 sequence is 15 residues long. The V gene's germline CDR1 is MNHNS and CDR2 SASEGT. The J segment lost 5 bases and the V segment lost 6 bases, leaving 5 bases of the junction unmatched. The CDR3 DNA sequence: TGTGCCAGCAGCCCTAGACTAGCGGGAACCGGGGAGCTGTTTTTT. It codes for CASSPRLAGTGELFF.

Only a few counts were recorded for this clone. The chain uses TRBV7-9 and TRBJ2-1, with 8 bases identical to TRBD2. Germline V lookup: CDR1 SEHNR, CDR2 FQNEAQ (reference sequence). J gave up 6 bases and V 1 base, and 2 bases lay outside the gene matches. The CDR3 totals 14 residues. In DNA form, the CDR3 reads TGTGCCAGCAGCTTAGGGACTAGCTCCAATGAGCAGTTCTTC. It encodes CASSLGTSSNEQFF. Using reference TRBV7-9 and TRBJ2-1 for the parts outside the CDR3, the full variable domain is DTGVSQNPRHKITKRGQNVTFRCDPISEHNRLYWYRQTLGQGPEFLTYFQNEAQLEKSRLLSDRFSAERPKGSFSTLEIQRTEQGDSAMYLCASSLGTSSNEQFFGPGTRLTVL.

The CDR3 reads CASSPSGEETQYF. CDR3 coding DNA: TGTGCCAGCTCACCCTCCGGGGAGGAGACCCAGTACTTC. The rearrangement uses TRBV18 and TRBJ2-5, with D perhaps TRBD2 (5 bases). This CDR3 has 13 amino acids. Per the germline V gene, CDR1 is KGHSH and CDR2 is LQKENI. Between the trimmed V and J ends, which lost 3 bases and 5 bases, there was a span of 10 bases. Based on the CDR3 plus reference TRBV18 and TRBJ2-5, the full variable domain is NAGVMQNPRHLVRRRGQEARLRCSPMKGHSHVYWYRQLPEEGLKFMVYLQKENIIDESGMPKERFSAEFPKEGPSILRIQQVVRGDSAAYFCASSPSGEETQYFGPGTRLLVL.